Below, one T cell receptor (beta chain) is given with its context. The target antigen is unknown. The length of the CDR3 is 14 residues. The germline V and J ends were trimmed by 4 bases and 0 bases, with 9 bases remaining between them. Germline values: CDR1 MNHNS, CDR2 SASEGT. This sample is drawn from a study of shared clonotypes between healthy human individuals. CD4+ cells underwent separation, giving CD45RA+ naive and CD45RA-negative memory subsets. Each replicate PCR on the sorted subsets used roughly 210 ng DNA (around 30,000 T cell genomes). The table came from immunoSEQ multiplex PCR; TCRdb's copy has only in-frame clones and leaves some out. The sample lists around 180,000 clones, 90% to 95% seen once, with 0.065% to 0.07% in the top ten. Study findings and constraints: An anticipated effect of sequencing depth on clonotype sharing among donors was recognized.

J is TRBJ1-2 and V is TRBV6-1; D might be TRBD1 (6 bases). Sequenced sample: naive CD4+ T cells sorted from blood. Subset reported: CD45RA+ positively selected. The receptor's source is a woman between 25 and 40 years old in good health. CDR3 protein: CASSGTAPNYGYTF. The DNA for the CDR3 is TGTGCCAGCAGTGGGACAGCGCCTAACTATGGCTACACCTTC.